This TCR beta chain was sequenced for a study of blood T cells in healthy people across ages. This clonotype was seen a few times. CDR3 length: 15 amino acids. V dropped 4 bases and J dropped 5; count of bases not matched to a gene: 9. Germline CDR1 and CDR2: MNHEY and SVGAGI. Together with a sample-barcoded 5' primer, a J-beta primer mix was included in a second PCR lasting 7 to 11 cycles. MiXCR, run by TCRdb on the 5' RACE reads, gives a single entry per CDR3 protein. Of some 1.5 million distinct CDR3 sequences in the sample, approximately 30% were seen once. The chain employs TRBV6-5 and TRBJ1-1; TRBD1 matches 8 bases. The receptor comes from a woman under 40 in good health. The sequenced sample consisted of blood. The CDR3 DNA follows: TGTGCCAGCAGTTTCGGACAGGGCTTTAGGACTGAAGCTTTCTTT. It is translated as CASSFGQGFRTEAFF.